This is a list of T cell receptor beta chains from one sample in a study of T cell responses to AZD1222 COVID-19 vaccine. The assay was immunoSEQ multiplex PCR, and TCRdb's table has in-frame clones only and misses some. The table lists more than 95,000 clones, about 90% of them singletons. The sample in question was peripheral blood, obtained on day 0 of AZD1222 vaccination. Every receptor here comes from an adult in good health. Both conserved end residues are part of each CDR3. The order of the fields is clone size, D gene, J gene, V gene, CDR3 DNA, CDR3 protein. The D gene is left open where the match is weak. Clone size is not always given. Where it is, it says once, few, many or a class for expanded clones.

. TRBD2 TRBJ2-1 TRBV2 TGTGCCAGCACTGTAGGGACTAGCGGTAACAATGAGCAGTTCTTC CASTVGTSGNNEQFF
. TRBD1 TRBJ2-1 TRBV6-5 TGTGCCAGCAGTAAACAGGGGGCCAATGAGCAGTTCTTC CASSKQGANEQFF
. . TRBJ2-3 TRBV5-1 TGCGCCAGCAATGACTTAAGCACAGATACGCAGTATTTT CASNDLSTDTQYF
. . TRBJ1-5 TRBV7-9 TGTGCCAGCAGCTTAGGGGGCACTCAGCCCCAGCATTTT CASSLGGTQPQHF
. . TRBJ1-2 TRBV29-1 TGCAGCGTTACAGGGTCGAACTATGGCTACACCTTC CSVTGSNYGYTF
. . TRBJ1-2 TRBV6-5 TGTGCCAGCAGTTACGTAAGGGGGAGCGGCTACACCTTC CASSYVRGSGYTF
once . TRBJ2-1 TRBV28 TGTGCCAGCAGTTTAGGGCGGAGCTCCTACAATGAGCAGTTCTTC CASSLGRSSYNEQFF
. . TRBJ1-6 TRBV6-1 TGTGCCAGTTCCCTAACCCCCAGCCTTGATTCACCCCTCCACTTT CASSLTPSLDSPLHF
. . TRBJ1-5 TRBV7-9 TGTGCCAGCAGCTTAGGGGATCAGGGTCAGCCCCAGCATTTT CASSLGDQGQPQHF
. . TRBJ1-2 TRBV20-1 TGCAGTGGGGGATTTAACTATGGCTACACCTTC CSGGFNYGYTF
. TRBD1 TRBJ2-7 TRBV6-2/TRBV6-3 TGTGCCAGCAGTTACGAGACAGGGGGCTACGAGCAGTACTTC CASSYETGGYEQYF
. . TRBJ1-4 TRBV4-2 TGTGCCAGCAGCCAGGGGGGAGGTAATGAAAAACTGTTTTTT CASSQGGGNEKLFF
. TRBD1 TRBJ1-2 TRBV28 TGTGCCAGCAGTCAAGGGGACAGGGGGCCGTTAAGCTATGGCTACACCTTC CASSQGDRGPLSYGYTF
few TRBD1 TRBJ1-2 TRBV28 TGTGCCAGCAGGACAGGGGGCGATCGAGGCTACACCTTC CASRTGGDRGYTF
. TRBD1 TRBJ1-3 TRBV6-5 TGTGCCAGCACAGGGGGAAGTGGAAACACCATATATTTT CASTGGSGNTIYF
. . TRBJ1-5 TRBV28 TGTGCCAGCAGTTTCTGGCAGGGTGGGGATCAGCCCCAGCATTTT CASSFWQGGDQPQHF
. . TRBJ2-7 TRBV21-1 TGTGCCAGCAGCCCAACCAGGGGGCGCGTCTACGAGCAGTACTTC CASSPTRGRVYEQYF
. . TRBJ1-6 TRBV10-3 TGTGCCATCAGTGTTACAGGGCGCAATTCACCCCTCCACTTT CAISVTGRNSPLHF
. . TRBJ2-5 TRBV9 TGTGCCAGCAGCGCCGATCTCAGGGCCGGGAGCCAGACCCAGTACTTC CASSADLRAGSQTQYF
. TRBD2 TRBJ2-7 TRBV27 TGTGCCGCCGCAAGCGGGGTTTTGTACGAGCAGTACTTC CAAASGVLYEQYF
. TRBD2 TRBJ2-3 TRBV11-3 TGTGCCAGCAGCCTAGCGGGAGCAGGCACAGATACGCAGTATTTT CASSLAGAGTDTQYF
. . TRBJ1-2 TRBV20-1 TGCAGTGCTAGTCACGGGGTAGGCGGCTACACCTTC CSASHGVGGYTF
once . TRBJ1-3 TRBV4-2 TGTGCCAGCAGCCAAGATTCGGGGCTTGCCCGCTCTGGAAACACCATATATTTT CASSQDSGLARSGNTIYF
. . TRBJ1-5 TRBV2 TGTGCCAGCAGTGGGGGCGTTAATCAGCCCCAGCATTTT CASSGGVNQPQHF
. TRBD1 TRBJ1-2 TRBV28 TGTGCCAGCAGTTTTCTGACAGGGGGCTATGGCTACACCTTC CASSFLTGGYGYTF
. . TRBJ1-5 TRBV19 TGTGCCAGTAGTATTCCGGGATTACGGCAGCCCCAGCATTTT CASSIPGLRQPQHF
. . TRBJ1-5 TRBV28 TGTGCCAGCAGTTTATGGGTGGTACAGCGCAATCAGCCCCAGCATTTT CASSLWVVQRNQPQHF
. TRBD1 TRBJ1-6 TRBV7-9 TGTGCCAGCAGCCTTACTACCGGACAGGGCGGTAATTCACCCCTCCACTTT CASSLTTGQGGNSPLHF
. TRBD2 TRBJ2-7 TRBV3-1/TRBV3-2 TGTGCCAGCCTGCCCGGGAGGGGTGGCGAGCAGTACTTC CASLPGRGGEQYF
. TRBD1 TRBJ1-1 TRBV12-3/TRBV12-4 TGTGCCAGCAGGGGACAGGGCCGCACTGAAGCTTTCTTT CASRGQGRTEAFF
. TRBD1 TRBJ1-1 TRBV28 TGTGCCAGCAGCCTGACAGGGAGAGCTGAAGCTTTCTTT CASSLTGRAEAFF
once TRBD1 TRBJ1-5 TRBV28 TGTGCCAGCAGTCCCCGGACAGGGAAGATCATTATACTACTTGACTATCAGCCCCAGCATTTT CASSPRTGKIIILLDYQPQHF
. . TRBJ1-2 TRBV15 TGTGCCACCAGCAGAGGAGCGGACTATGGCTACACCTTC CATSRGADYGYTF
. . TRBJ2-6 TRBV2 TGTGCCAGCAGGGTCGCATCCTCTGGGGCCAACGTCCTGACTTTC CASRVASSGANVLTF
. TRBD1 TRBJ1-2 TRBV6-5 TGTGCCAGCAGTCCCAGGGGGTACGTTGGCTACACCTTC CASSPRGYVGYTF
once TRBD1 TRBJ1-2 TRBV5-1 TGCGCCAGCAGCTTAGGACAGGGGGCGATTGGATATGGCTACACCTTC CASSLGQGAIGYGYTF
. . TRBJ1-4 TRBV6-5 TGTGCCAGCAGTTACGGAATGGGACTGACTAATGAAAAACTGTTTTTT CASSYGMGLTNEKLFF
. TRBD2 TRBJ2-5 TRBV19 TGTGCCAGTAGTATAGCGGTTGCGGGGGGCCAAGAGACCCAGTACTTC CASSIAVAGGQETQYF
. . TRBJ2-1 TRBV7-2 TGTGCCAGCAGCTACGGGGGAACTCGGTTCTACAATGAGCAGTTCTTC CASSYGGTRFYNEQFF
. . TRBJ2-3 TRBV4-1 TGCGCCAGCAGCCATTTAGCGGTAGGCACAGATACGCAGTATTTT CASSHLAVGTDTQYF
. . TRBJ1-5 TRBV11-2 TGTGCCAGCAGCTTAAACAGCAATCAGCCCCAGCATTTT CASSLNSNQPQHF
. TRBD1 TRBJ2-2 TRBV5-1 TGCGCCAGCAGGTCGGGACAGGGGGTTAACACCGGGGAGCTGTTTTTT CASRSGQGVNTGELFF
. . TRBJ2-7 TRBV5-6 TGTGCCAGCAGCGGAGAACTGATCTACGAGCAGTACTTC CASSGELIYEQYF
once . TRBJ2-5 TRBV9 TGTGCCAGCAGCCCGCCGTGGGGGGAAGAGACCCAGTACTTC CASSPPWGEETQYF
. TRBD1 TRBJ2-2 TRBV5-5 TGTGCCAGCAGCTTGACAGGGGGGCACACCGGGGAGCTGTTTTTT CASSLTGGHTGELFF
few . TRBJ1-2 TRBV7-9 TGTGCCAGCAGCTTAGGTGTCGCGGGGAACTATGGCTACACCTTC CASSLGVAGNYGYTF
. TRBD1 TRBJ2-5 TRBV5-4 TGTGCCAGCAGCTGGGTCGGGACAGGTCAAGAGACCCAGTACTTC CASSWVGTGQETQYF
. TRBD1 TRBJ2-7 TRBV5-6 TGTGCCAGCACCCAGACAGGGAACTACGAGCAGTACTTC CASTQTGNYEQYF
. . TRBJ2-7 TRBV11-2 TGTGCCAGTAGACTAGACGCCTACGAGCAGTACTTC CASRLDAYEQYF
. TRBD1 TRBJ2-5 TRBV6-5 TGTGCCAGCAGGACAGGGATTTGGGAGACCCAGTACTTC CASRTGIWETQYF
. . TRBJ1-2 TRBV5-6 TGTGCCAGCAGCTTGGTCGGTTATGGCTACACCTTC CASSLVGYGYTF
. . TRBJ1-5 TRBV19 TGTGCCAGTAGTATGGTCCGAGACAATCAGCCCCAGCATTTT CASSMVRDNQPQHF